Listed below are T cell receptor beta chains from one sample, sequenced in a study of cytomegalovirus exposure and HLA in healthy donors. Profiled with immunoSEQ multiplex PCR; TCRdb holds only in-frame clones, not every one. In the table there are 180,000 or so clones, about 10% of which are singletons. The sample consisted of PBMCs. These receptors all stem from a woman in her 30s in good health and CMV-seropositive. CDR3s include the opening cysteine and the closing phenylalanine or tryptophan. D genes are given only for firm matches. Some rows mark clone size as missing; the rest say once, few, many or name a class of expanded clone.

J gene | V gene | D gene | clone size | CDR3 protein | CDR3 DNA
TRBJ1-2 | TRBV6-5 | TRBD1 | - | CASARPGGADGYTF | TGTGCCAGCGCCAGACCAGGGGGCGCCGATGGCTACACCTTC
TRBJ2-2 | TRBV6-1 | - | few | CASTGYTGELFF | TGTGCCAGCACGGGGTACACCGGGGAGCTGTTTTTT
TRBJ1-5 | TRBV2 | TRBD1 | - | CASSVSGGGQPQHF | TGTGCCAGCAGTGTTTCAGGGGGCGGTCAGCCCCAGCATTTT
TRBJ1-4 | TRBV6-5 | - | - | CASSAPGIPEKLFF | TGTGCCAGCAGTGCCCCGGGTATACCGGAAAAACTGTTTTTT
TRBJ2-7 | TRBV6-5 | TRBD1 | few | CASSYRPGGYEQYF | TGTGCCAGCAGTTACAGGCCAGGGGGCTACGAGCAGTACTTC
TRBJ2-7 | TRBV6-1 | - | few | CASETLPYEQYF | TGTGCCAGCGAGACACTGCCCTACGAGCAGTACTTC
TRBJ1-1 | TRBV5-1 | TRBD1 | few | CASSLQGMNTEAFF | TGCGCCAGCTCCCTACAGGGGATGAACACTGAAGCTTTCTTT
TRBJ2-3 | TRBV7-2 | TRBD1 | - | CASSLGIPGQRTDTQYF | TGTGCCAGCAGCTTAGGGATACCGGGACAGCGCACAGATACGCAGTATTTT
TRBJ2-5 | TRBV4-1 | - | few | CASSLGPQETQYF | TGCGCCAGCAGCCTTGGGCCTCAAGAGACCCAGTACTTC
TRBJ2-1 | TRBV13 | - | - | CASSTLGPRAYNEQFF | TGTGCCAGCAGCACCTTAGGACCCAGGGCCTACAATGAGCAGTTCTTC
TRBJ2-2 | TRBV11-3 | TRBD1 | few | CASSQGQGVFNTGELFF | TGTGCCAGCAGCCAGGGACAGGGGGTCTTCAACACCGGGGAGCTGTTTTTT
TRBJ1-2 | TRBV19 | TRBD1 | many | CASSLRQGLDYGYTF | TGTGCCAGTAGTCTGCGACAGGGGCTCGACTATGGCTACACCTTC
TRBJ2-1 | TRBV6-5 | - | few | CASKKTASNEQFF | TGTGCCAGCAAAAAAACAGCCAGCAATGAGCAGTTCTTC
TRBJ1-2 | TRBV5-5 | - | - | CASSPPPGGDYGYTF | TGTGCCAGCAGCCCACCCCCGGGGGGGGACTATGGCTACACCTTC
TRBJ2-7 | TRBV5-6 | TRBD2 | - | CASSSRLAGNYEQYF | TGTGCCAGCAGCTCGAGGCTAGCGGGGAATTACGAGCAGTACTTC
TRBJ1-5 | TRBV2 | - | - | CASSEKRDYQPQHF | TGTGCCAGCAGTGAAAAACGGGACTATCAGCCCCAGCATTTT
TRBJ1-4 | TRBV18 | - | - | CASSPGQAGNGEKLFF | TGTGCCAGCTCACCGGGGCAGGCTGGTAATGGAGAAAAACTGTTTTTT
TRBJ2-5 | TRBV12-5 | - | few | CASGSLGGQYF | TGTGCTAGTGGTTCCCTCGGGGGCCAGTACTTC
TRBJ2-1 | TRBV19 | TRBD1 | few | CASSTGGSYNEQFF | TGTGCCAGTAGTACAGGGGGCTCCTACAATGAGCAGTTCTTC
TRBJ1-1 | TRBV5-1 | - | - | CASSLEHLNTEAFF | TGCGCCAGCAGCTTGGAGCATCTGAACACTGAAGCTTTCTTT
TRBJ2-1 | TRBV10-2 | TRBD2 | - | CASSGWREDYGEQFF | TGCGCCAGCAGCGGTTGGCGGGAGGATTATGGTGAGCAGTTCTTC
TRBJ2-3 | TRBV5-1 | TRBD2 | - | CASSYGLAGGELEDTQYF | TGCGCCAGCAGCTATGGACTAGCGGGAGGGGAGTTGGAAGATACGCAGTATTTT
TRBJ2-5 | TRBV7-2 | TRBD2 | - | CASSLLLAGGGETQYF | TGTGCCAGCAGCTTATTACTAGCGGGAGGGGGAGAGACCCAGTACTTC
TRBJ2-5 | TRBV11-3 | - | few | CASSSPSQETQYF | TGTGCCAGCAGCTCTCCCAGCCAAGAGACCCAGTACTTC
TRBJ2-3 | TRBV19 | TRBD1 | few | CASSFGTGHTDTQYF | TGTGCCAGTAGTTTTGGGACAGGGCACACAGATACGCAGTATTTT
TRBJ2-3 | TRBV9 | - | few | CASSVEGDVGTQYF | TGTGCCAGCAGCGTAGAGGGGGACGTAGGTACGCAGTATTTT
TRBJ1-4 | TRBV6-5 | - | - | CASSYDGRNDEKLFF | TGTGCCAGCAGTTACGATGGGAGGAATGATGAAAAACTGTTTTTT
TRBJ2-1 | TRBV6-5 | TRBD1 | few | CASSPDRELIREQFF | TGTGCCAGCAGTCCCGACAGGGAACTTATTAGGGAGCAGTTCTTC
TRBJ2-5 | TRBV29-1 | - | - | CSVTSGMEQYF | TGCAGCGTTACTTCCGGGATGGAACAGTACTTC
TRBJ2-3 | TRBV2 | - | - | CATAGGRADTQYF | TGTGCCACCGCCGGGGGAAGGGCAGATACGCAGTATTTT
TRBJ2-5 | TRBV5-1 | TRBD2 | - | CASSATSAGETQYF | TGCGCCAGCAGCGCGACTAGCGCGGGGGAGACCCAGTACTTC
TRBJ2-7 | TRBV6-6 | TRBD2 | - | CASTRESGSFYEQYF | TGTGCCAGCACCCGTGAGAGCGGGAGTTTTTACGAGCAGTACTTC
TRBJ2-7 | TRBV7-2 | TRBD2 | - | CASSLVASGSSYEQYF | TGTGCCAGCAGCTTAGTGGCTAGCGGGAGCTCCTACGAGCAGTACTTC
TRBJ2-3 | TRBV30 | TRBD2 | - | CAWSSGTPPDTQYF | TGTGCCTGGAGCAGCGGGACCCCACCAGATACGCAGTATTTT
TRBJ2-7 | TRBV19 | TRBD1 | few | CASSPGTGTGTYEQYF | TGTGCCAGTAGTCCCGGAACCGGGACAGGGACCTACGAGCAGTACTTC
TRBJ1-1 | TRBV5-1 | - | - | CASRGVLGGTEAFF | TGCGCCAGCAGGGGGGTTCTGGGAGGAACTGAAGCTTTCTTT
TRBJ2-7 | TRBV18 | - | - | CASSQSGAKEQYF | TGTGCCAGCTCCCAGTCGGGAGCAAAAGAGCAGTACTTC
TRBJ1-4 | TRBV5-5 | - | few | CASSFTGEKLFF | TGTGCCAGCAGCTTCACAGGGGAAAAACTGTTTTTT
TRBJ2-5 | TRBV19 | - | few | CASRRRGLQETQYF | TGTGCCAGTAGGCGGAGGGGGCTTCAAGAGACCCAGTACTTC
TRBJ2-2 | TRBV5-6 | - | few | CASSLGRLPNTGELFF | TGTGCCAGCAGCTTGGGCCGACTTCCTAACACCGGGGAGCTGTTTTTT
TRBJ1-2 | TRBV5-6 | TRBD1 | few | CASSPGTGFGYTF | TGTGCCAGCAGTCCCGGGACAGGGTTTGGCTACACCTTC
TRBJ2-7 | TRBV12-1 | - | - | CASSLGAPGILGYEQYF | TGTGCCAGCAGCTTAGGGGCCCCAGGAATCTTAGGCTACGAGCAGTACTTC
TRBJ1-2 | TRBV6-5 | TRBD1 | - | CASSYSNGHRGRGYTF | TGTGCCAGCAGTTACTCGAACGGGCACAGGGGGCGAGGCTACACCTTC
TRBJ1-2 | TRBV4-1 | - | few | CASSQGELLVGYTF | TGCGCCAGCAGCCAAGGAGAGTTACTTGTTGGCTACACCTTC
TRBJ2-1 | TRBV5-1 | TRBD2 | few | CASSLVVAGGGEQFF | TGCGCCAGCAGCTTGGTGGTAGCGGGAGGCGGTGAGCAGTTCTTC
TRBJ2-7 | TRBV10-3 | - | few | CAISRDSYYEQYF | TGTGCCATCAGTCGGGACTCATATTACGAGCAGTACTTC
TRBJ2-2 | TRBV5-1 | TRBD2 | few | CASSPRTSGISTGELFF | TGCGCCAGCAGCCCGAGGACTAGCGGGATATCAACCGGGGAGCTGTTTTTT
TRBJ2-5 | TRBV9 | - | - | CASSSRWLAGGETQYF | TGTGCCAGCAGCTCCAGATGGCTAGCCGGGGGAGAGACCCAGTACTTC
TRBJ2-7 | TRBV5-4 | - | few | CASSLGWTEGYEQYF | TGTGCCAGCAGCTTAGGGTGGACAGAGGGCTACGAGCAGTACTTC
TRBJ2-3 | TRBV13 | - | few | CASSLMEGSNTDTQYF | TGTGCCAGCAGCTTAATGGAGGGTAGCAACACAGATACGCAGTATTTT
TRBJ2-1 | TRBV9 | TRBD1 | - | CASSVRQGSYNEQFF | TGTGCCAGCAGCGTAAGACAGGGTTCCTACAATGAGCAGTTCTTC
TRBJ2-1 | TRBV11-2 | TRBD2 | - | CASSFGLAGGYNEQFF | TGTGCCAGCAGCTTCGGACTAGCGGGAGGATACAATGAGCAGTTCTTC
TRBJ1-2 | TRBV6-5 | TRBD1 | - | CASRLTGAGYGYTF | TGTGCCAGCAGACTGACAGGGGCCGGGTATGGCTACACCTTC
TRBJ2-1 | TRBV7-2 | TRBD2 | few | CASSFGTTDNEQFF | TGTGCCAGCAGCTTCGGGACTACCGACAATGAGCAGTTCTTC
TRBJ1-1 | TRBV30 | - | - | CAWDRRPTEAFF | TGTGCCTGGGACAGGAGGCCCACTGAAGCTTTCTTT